Following are 15 T cell receptor beta chains from one sample sequenced in a study of CD8+CD57+ T cells in acquired aplastic anemia (dated by TCRdb to 2016 to 2019). Sequencing instrument: Illumina HiSeq 2000. Genomic DNA served as template for TCR beta VDJ combination and CDR3 sequence profiling. TCRdb handled the public reads itself, with Q25 trimming in fastp and clone calling in MiXCR, and kept productive beta chains. Each entry merges the rows of one CDR3 protein and shows their most common DNA and genes. This sample lists approximately 160,000 distinct CDR3 sequences; just under 45% were detected once. 0.8% to 1.1% of the sample goes to the ten largest clones. What was sequenced was sorted CD4+, CD8+, or CD8+CD57+ T cells (not recorded which) from PBMCs. Receptor source: a human donor in good health.

This chain links TRBV10-3 with TRBJ2-5, with no clear D. Trimming removed 2 bases from V and 5 bases from J, with 15 bases in between. In germline, CDR1 is ENHRY, CDR2 SYGVKD. The length of the CDR3 is 15 residues. The CDR3 spells CAISESRAGLETQYF. CDR3 sequence (DNA): TGTGCCATCAGTGAGAGCCGGGCCGGGCTGGAGACCCAGTACTTC.

This clonotype was seen a few times. A read error may explain this, as a much larger clone is one base away. The chain has TRBV7-3 and TRBJ2-7; D might be TRBD1 (6 bases). This CDR3 has 15 amino acids. The V gene lost 3 bases and the J gene lost 2 bases, with 14 bases spanning the gap. Germline loops: CDR1 SGHTA, CDR2 FQGTGA. CDR3 loop: CASSLMAGVPYEQYF. DNA of the CDR3: TGTGCCAGCAGCTTGATGGCAGGGGTCCCCTACGAGCAGTACTTC.

This chain joins TRBV15 and TRBJ1-5, with D possibly being TRBD1 (6 bases). Germline assignment: CDR1 LNHNV and CDR2 YYDKDF (reference sequence). CDR3 length equals 15 residues. V was pared by 4 bases and J by 5 bases, with 15 bases between. The CDR3: CATSKIQGFHQPQHF. CDR3 DNA: TGTGCCACCAGCAAAATTCAGGGGTTCCATCAGCCCCAGCATTTT.

Many counts were recorded for this clonotype. The J gene is TRBJ2-7, the V gene TRBV12-3 or TRBV12-4, with unresolved D. V dropped 5 bases and J dropped 3 bases, with 17 bases sitting between them. The length of the CDR3 is 15 residues. Here the CDR3 reads CASSHPPSGSYEQYF. CDR3 coding DNA: TGTGCCAGCAGTCACCCCCCCTCCGGAAGCTACGAGCAGTACTTC.

V usage is TRBV19 and J usage is TRBJ1-5, with 7 bases identical to TRBD1. The CDR3 runs 16 residues. V was pared by 3 bases and J by 0 bases, with 5 bases of the junction left unmatched. CDR1 and CDR2 from the germline V gene are LNHDA and SQIVND (reference sequence). CDR3 sequence (DNA): TGTGCCAGTAGTATGGGGACAGCCTATAGCAATCAGCCCCAGCATTTT. Its protein is CASSMGTAYSNQPQHF.

This clonotype has a count of ten or more. A read error may account for a junction end that differs from germline. This sequence joins TRBV7-7 and TRBJ2-1; 11 bases align to TRBD2. Germline V gene data show CDR1 as SSHAT and CDR2 as FNYEAQ (reference sequence). The CDR3 extends over 15 amino acids. Here the CDR3 DNA reads TGTGCTAGCAGCTTACTAGCGGGAGCCTACAATGAGCAGTTCTTC. Its translation: CASSLLAGAYNEQFF.

Ten or more counts support this clonotype. The chain employs TRBV19 and TRBJ1-3; D possibly corresponds to TRBD1 (5 bases). Germline V gene data show CDR1 as LNHDA and CDR2 as SQIVND (reference sequence). The CDR3 covers 14 residues. The V end lost 6 bases, the J end lost 2 bases, and 11 bases lay between the germline ends. CDR3 nucleotides: TGTGCCAGTAGCCAGGGTACCCCTGGAAACACCATATATTTT. This codes for CASSQGTPGNTIYF.

The rearrangement joins TRBV7-2 to TRBJ1-1, with D perhaps TRBD1 (5 bases). The V and J ends lost 6 bases and 0 bases respectively, with 14 bases between them. This CDR3 contains 15 residues. Germline-derived CDR1 and CDR2 are SGHTA and FQGNSA. In nucleotides, the CDR3 is TGTGCCAGCAGGGAGACAGCTACTCTGAACACTGAAGCTTTCTTT. Its protein product is CASRETATLNTEAFF.

The rearrangement links TRBV2 to TRBJ2-3; maybe TRBD1 (8 bases). Germline V gives CDR1 SNHLY, CDR2 FYNNEI. The CDR3 consists of 14 residues. Trimming left V 7 bases short and J 3 bases short, with 14 bases between. As DNA, the CDR3 is TGTGCCAGCAAGCCACAGGGGGGGACAGATACGCAGTATTTT. Encoded protein: CASKPQGGTDTQYF.

As regards this clonotype: At one end the junction does not follow the germline gene, possibly because of a read error. The genes are TRBV12-5 and TRBJ2-1; D remains unclear. Germline assignment: CDR1 LGHNT and CDR2 FRNRAP. The CDR3 has 11 residues. The CDR3 region is CASGLVKSWHF. Here the CDR3 DNA reads TGTGCTAGTGGTTTGGTCAAGTCCTGGCACTTC.

The chain couples TRBV15 to TRBJ1-1; weak D call: TRBD1 (5 bases). Germline assignment: CDR1 LNHNV and CDR2 YYDKDF (reference sequence). Trimming removed 0 bases at V and 4 bases at J, with 15 bases between. The CDR3 extends over 16 amino acids. This CDR3 is CATSRDRWGSGTEAFF. CDR3 in DNA: TGTGCCACCAGCAGAGATAGGTGGGGGTCGGGCACTGAAGCTTTCTTT.

This clonotype was recorded many times. The chain's CDR3 is CASSWVAGVSQETQYF. The CDR3 DNA sequence: TGTGCCAGCAGCTGGGTAGCGGGGGTATCCCAAGAGACCCAGTACTTC. The chain links TRBV5-6 to TRBJ2-5, with 9 bases fitting TRBD2. Germline V lookup: CDR1 SGHDT, CDR2 YYEEEE. The CDR3 has 16 amino acids. V dropped 3 bases and J dropped 1; count of bases not matched to a gene: 7.

This sequence joins TRBV19 and TRBJ2-3, with 10 bases aligning to TRBD2. Trimming cost V 6 bases and J 6 bases; bases outside gene matches: 6. Germline loops: CDR1 LNHDA, CDR2 SQIVND (reference sequence). The CDR3 runs 14 residues. This CDR3 reads CASRLAGPRDTQYF. The CDR3 DNA sequence: TGTGCCAGTAGACTAGCGGGGCCTCGGGATACGCAGTATTTT.

The V and J genes are TRBV9 and TRBJ1-2; D gene ambiguous. In germline, CDR1 is SGDLS, CDR2 YYNGEE. Trimming cost V 0 bases and J 2 bases, with 11 bases left between them. The CDR3 runs 15 residues. The CDR3 reads CASSVGPGRNYGYTF. CDR3 bases: TGTGCCAGCAGCGTAGGGCCGGGGAGAAACTATGGCTACACCTTC. The full variable domain, rest sourced from reference TRBV9 and TRBJ1-2, is DSGVTQTPKHLITATGQRVTLRCSPRSGDLSVYWYQQSLDQGLQFLIQYYNGEERAKGNILERFSAQQFPDLHSELNLSSLELGDSALYFCASSVGPGRNYGYTFGSGTRLTVV.

This clonotype was observed at least ten times. The genes are TRBV28 and TRBJ1-1; D gene uncertain. The germline CDR1 and CDR2 sequences are MDHEN and SYDVKM. The V gene lost 6 bases and the J gene lost 8 bases, with 19 bases spanning the gap. The CDR3 runs to 14 residues. CDR3 bases: TGTGCCAGCAGCAGACAATTGACACTAAAGGAAGCTTTCTTT. This translates into CASSRQLTLKEAFF.